This paragraph reports one TCR beta chain. Its antigen is unidentified. These data come from a study of shared clonotypes between healthy human individuals. The V end was cut by 6 bases, the J end by 4 bases, with 15 bases between. Germline V gene sequence: CDR1 MNHNS, CDR2 SASEGT. CDR3 size: 14 residues. The method was immunoSEQ multiplex PCR; TCRdb's version includes in-frame clones alone and lacks a portion of them. The table lists roughly 1 million clones, about 75% of them singletons. Study-level findings and limits: The study generally estimated greater richness for naive than memory subsets.

This rearrangement joins TRBV6-1 to TRBJ1-1; D is undetermined. The receptor's source is a man younger than 30 in good health. Sequencing was performed on memory CD4+ T cells sorted from blood. Subset specified: CD45RA-negative fraction. The CDR3 spells CASRSSEGGTEAFF. The CDR3 region has the DNA TGTGCCAGCAGAAGCAGTGAGGGTGGCACTGAAGCTTTCTTT.